The rows below give T cell receptor beta chains drawn from one sample of a study of CD8 T cells in Susac syndrome. TCRdb re-called the immunoSEQ multiplex PCR reads with MiXCR, one entry per CDR3 protein. The profile shows some 100,000 distinct CDR3 sequences, 90% to 98% of them singletons. Sequencing input: CD4+ T cells from PBMCs. The receptors shown here come from a human donor in good health. The CDR3 runs from the conserved cysteine through the conserved F or W. D genes are given only for firm matches. Rows may omit the clone size; those that give it use once, few, many or a size class.

D	V	size	J	CDR3	DNA
TRBD2	TRBV29-1	.	TRBJ2-1	CSAPGLVDNEQFF	TGCAGCGCCCCGGGACTAGTGGACAATGAGCAGTTCTTC
.	TRBV7-9	.	TRBJ2-7	CASSLGRVMSYEQYF	TGTGCCAGCAGCTTAGGTCGGGTAATGAGCTACGAGCAGTACTTC
TRBD2	TRBV14	.	TRBJ2-7	CASSQDRLAVRYEQYF	TGTGCCAGCAGCCAAGACCGACTAGCGGTTCGCTACGAGCAGTACTTC
.	TRBV5-1	.	TRBJ2-5	CASSAQSPPETQYF	TGCGCCAGCAGCGCCCAGTCCCCCCCGGAGACCCAGTACTTC
.	TRBV18	.	TRBJ2-1	CASSPANSEQFF	TGTGCCAGCTCACCGGCCAACAGTGAGCAGTTCTTC
TRBD1	TRBV10-2	.	TRBJ1-1	CASSAGTGFTEAFF	TGCGCCAGCAGTGCCGGGACAGGGTTCACTGAAGCTTTCTTT
TRBD2	TRBV5-1	once	TRBJ2-3	CASSPHSGRASDTQYF	TGCGCCAGCAGCCCGCATAGCGGGAGGGCCTCAGATACGCAGTATTTT
.	TRBV3-1	.	TRBJ1-2	CASSQDPVSYGYTF	TGTGCCAGCAGCCAAGATCCGGTTAGCTATGGCTACACCTTC
TRBD1	TRBV18	once	TRBJ2-7	CASSPSETGGSGYEQYF	TGTGCCAGCTCACCCTCGGAGACAGGGGGCTCCGGCTACGAGCAGTACTTC
TRBD1	TRBV6-6	.	TRBJ1-2	CASSYQTGEGYGYTF	TGTGCCAGCAGTTACCAGACAGGGGAAGGCTATGGCTACACCTTC
TRBD2	TRBV6-6	.	TRBJ2-5	CASRDLAGTQETQYF	TGTGCCAGCAGGGACCTAGCGGGTACACAAGAGACCCAGTACTTC
.	TRBV7-6	.	TRBJ2-1	CASSLVGGFNEQFF	TGTGCCAGCAGCTTAGTCGGTGGGTTCAATGAGCAGTTCTTC
.	TRBV15	.	TRBJ2-3	CATSRDLAGSTDTQYF	TGTGCCACCAGCAGAGATCTGGCAGGGAGCACAGATACGCAGTATTTT
.	TRBV29-1	.	TRBJ2-5	CSLDTTAETQYF	TGCAGCCTAGACACGACCGCGGAGACCCAGTACTTC
TRBD1	TRBV5-1	.	TRBJ2-7	CASSVGQGYSYEQYF	TGCGCCAGCAGCGTCGGACAGGGATACTCCTACGAGCAGTACTTC
.	TRBV2	.	TRBJ2-7	CASRIAGSSYEQYF	TGTGCCAGCAGGATTGCAGGGAGCTCCTACGAGCAGTACTTC
TRBD1	TRBV4-2	.	TRBJ1-3	CASSQDSSRGSGNTIYF	TGTGCCAGCAGCCAAGATAGTTCCAGGGGGTCTGGAAACACCATATATTTT
.	TRBV2	.	TRBJ1-5	CASSEEARDQPQHF	TGTGCCAGCAGTGAAGAAGCGCGGGATCAGCCCCAGCATTTT
.	TRBV5-1	.	TRBJ1-2	CASSYGGGYTF	TGCGCCAGCAGCTACGGGGGTGGCTACACCTTC
TRBD2	TRBV20-1	.	TRBJ2-2	CSAGGGSTGELFF	TGCAGTGCTGGGGGGGGAAGTACCGGGGAGCTGTTTTTT
TRBD1	TRBV10-3	.	TRBJ1-5	CAISDQGGNQPQHF	TGTGCCATCAGTGATCAGGGGGGCAATCAGCCCCAGCATTTT
.	TRBV2	once	TRBJ1-5	CASSENGNQPQHF	TGTGCCAGCAGTGAAAATGGCAATCAGCCCCAGCATTTT
.	TRBV5-1	.	TRBJ1-1	CASSTQGSTEAFF	TGCGCCAGCAGCACCCAGGGGAGCACTGAAGCTTTCTTT